This TCR beta chain was recovered during a study of T cells in localized non-small cell lung cancer. Overall study findings and caveats: Of the top 100 tumor clones, median around 60 were in adjacent lung, about 30 among its top 100.

This clone came up once. Antigen specificity is unknown. Profiling relied on immunoSEQ multiplex PCR, and the TCRdb table lists in-frame clones only, not all of them. The sample includes around 41,000 clones, 88% seen only once; the top ten take about 2.5%. The CDR3 has 14 amino acids. Trimming shortened V by 3 bases and J by 1 base, and 9 bases separated the two germline ends. Germline V gene lookup returns CDR1 SEHNR and CDR2 FQNEAQ (reference sequence). The sequenced sample was peripheral blood, obtained before any cancer treatment. This sequence was found in an older female donor with stage I squamous cell lung carcinoma. The chain links TRBV7-9 to TRBJ2-5; TRBD2 is a possible D gene (5 bases). CDR3 loop: CASSFSGIQETQYF. DNA of the CDR3: TGTGCCAGCAGCTTTTCCGGGATCCAAGAGACCCAGTACTTC.